The 27 T cell receptor beta chains below come from one sample, sequenced in a study of blood T cell repertoires in COVID-19. The method was immunoSEQ multiplex PCR; TCRdb's version includes in-frame clones alone and lacks a portion of them. The profile shows 350,000 to 500,000 clones, 70% to 90% of them singletons. The sequencing input was PBMCs or T cells enriched from blood (not recorded which). These receptors came from a woman aged 18 to 35 who had been exposed to COVID-19.

The chain uses TRBV18 and TRBJ2-1; 7 nucleotides align to TRBD2. CDR3 size: 14 residues. Germline-derived CDR1 and CDR2 are KGHSH and LQKENI. The ends lost 6 bases at V and 8 bases at J; junction bases unmatched: 10. The CDR3 coding sequence is TGTGCCAGCTCCCGGGGGGACCGGTGGGATGAGCAGTTCTTC. Its protein product is CASSRGDRWDEQFF.

This chain connects TRBV18 to TRBJ2-7, with D perhaps matching TRBD2 (6 bases). V shed 0 bases and J shed 1 base, with 13 bases lying between them. The CDR3 extends over 16 amino acids. The germline V gene has CDR1 KGHSH and CDR2 LQKENI. The CDR3 is CASSPPRDGESYEQYF. For the CDR3, the DNA is TGTGCCAGCTCACCACCGCGGGACGGGGAATCCTACGAGCAGTACTTC.

The rearrangement uses TRBV5-1 and TRBJ2-1; tentatively, D is TRBD2 (7 bases). CDR3 length equals 14 residues. Per the germline V gene, CDR1 is SGHRS and CDR2 is YFSETQ. The ends were cut back, 4 bases at V and 7 bases at J, with 15 bases in the middle. The CDR3 region has the DNA TGCGCCAGCAGCGGGGGGGCCCTGTCAAATGAGCAGTTCTTC. This encodes CASSGGALSNEQFF.

V gene TRBV5-5 combines with J gene TRBJ1-4, with TRBD1 matching over 7 bases. The J segment lost 0 bases and the V segment lost 4 bases, leaving 12 bases of the junction unmatched. This CDR3 contains 18 residues. In germline, CDR1 is SGHKS, CDR2 YYEKEE (reference sequence). CDR3 residues: CASSVSTGRTATNEKLFF. The DNA for the CDR3 is TGTGCCAGCAGCGTGTCGACAGGGAGAACGGCAACTAATGAAAAACTGTTTTTT.

This clone was recorded only once. The rearrangement uses TRBV27 and TRBJ2-7; no clear D gene. Germline V gene sequence: CDR1 MNHEY, CDR2 SMNVEV (reference sequence). Trimming removed 8 bases at V and 7 bases at J, with 18 bases between. The CDR3 is made up of 13 amino acids. This chain's CDR3 is CASSRVEVWEQYF. The CDR3 DNA reads as TGTGCCAGCTCCCGGGTCGAAGTGTGGGAGCAGTACTTC.

The V and J genes are TRBV4-1 and TRBJ1-4, with D unclear. This CDR3 contains 14 residues. From germline, CDR1 is MGHRA and CDR2 YSYEKL. The ends were cut back, 1 base at V and 8 bases at J, with 11 bases in the middle. CDR3 in amino acids: CASSQGMSGEKLFF. The CDR3 region has the DNA TGCGCCAGCAGCCAAGGGATGTCCGGGGAAAAACTGTTTTTT.

The chain has TRBV27 and TRBJ2-3; D not resolved. V lost 0 bases, J lost 0 bases, and 7 bases lay in between. Germline assignment: CDR1 MNHEY and CDR2 SMNVEV (reference sequence). The CDR3 is 15 amino acids. The CDR3 reads CASSLSQPSTDTQYF. The CDR3 coding sequence is TGTGCCAGCAGTTTATCACAGCCCAGCACAGATACGCAGTATTTT.

This clone was seen a handful of times. V is TRBV12-3 or TRBV12-4 and J is TRBJ1-2; 9 bases are a match to TRBD1. This CDR3 has 13 amino acids. With V trimmed by 1 base and J by 8 bases, 2 bases remained unmatched. The CDR3 DNA sequence: TGTGCCAGCAGTTTAGGAGGGACAGGGGGCTACACCTTC. Translating gives CASSLGGTGGYTF.

The chain combines TRBV5-1 with TRBJ2-1; tentative D call: TRBD2 (6 bases). Per germline, CDR1 SGHRS and CDR2 YFSETQ. The germline V and J ends were trimmed by 2 bases and 2 bases, with 14 bases remaining between them. The CDR3 length is 16 residues. The CDR3 DNA sequence: TGCGCCAGCAGCTTACCCGGGAGATGGGCCTACAATGAGCAGTTCTTC. Amino acid sequence: CASSLPGRWAYNEQFF.

This clone has only one observation. The chain is built from TRBV9 and TRBJ2-2, with 15 bases aligning to TRBD2. The germline CDR1 and CDR2 sequences are SGDLS and YYNGEE. The ends lost 1 base at V and 5 bases at J; junction bases unmatched: 12. CDR3 length equals 20 residues. The CDR3 spells CASSVYGLAGGPFKTGELFF. The CDR3 DNA is TGTGCCAGCAGCGTATATGGACTAGCGGGAGGGCCCTTTAAAACCGGGGAGCTGTTTTTT. Full variable domain (remainder filled in from reference TRBV9 and TRBJ2-2): DSGVTQTPKHLITATGQRVTLRCSPRSGDLSVYWYQQSLDQGLQFLIQYYNGEERAKGNILERFSAQQFPDLHSELNLSSLELGDSALYFCASSVYGLAGGPFKTGELFFGEGSRLTVL.

The chain is built from TRBV28 and TRBJ2-5, with D possibly being TRBD2 (7 bases). The germline V and J ends were trimmed by 3 bases and 5 bases, with 16 bases remaining between them. Germline V gene data show CDR1 as MDHEN and CDR2 as SYDVKM. CDR3 length: 15 residues. Written as DNA, the CDR3 is TGTGCCAGCAGTTTCCTTCCTAGGGGGGGGGAGACCCAGTACTTC. Residues: CASSFLPRGGETQYF.

The chain links TRBV14 to TRBJ2-4; maybe TRBD1 (6 bases). Germline V gene sequence: CDR1 SGHDN, CDR2 FVKESK. CDR3 length: 17 amino acids. The V and J ends lost 0 bases and 4 bases respectively, with 16 bases between them. CDR3 sequence: CASSQDWAGVGKNIQYF. CDR3 in DNA: TGTGCCAGCAGCCAAGATTGGGCAGGGGTTGGGAAAAACATTCAGTACTTC.

This chain joins TRBV6-5 and TRBJ2-7, with TRBD1 identical over 8 bases. The J segment lost 7 bases and the V segment lost 11 bases, leaving 7 bases of the junction unmatched. The CDR3 runs to 11 residues. Germline values: CDR1 MNHEY, CDR2 SVGAGI. The CDR3 sequence is CAHGQGEEQYF. Here the CDR3 DNA reads TGTGCCCACGGACAGGGCGAGGAGCAGTACTTC.

This clone turned up a few times. The J gene is TRBJ1-2, the V gene TRBV6-4; D uncertain. Trimming took off 5 bases at V and 8 bases at J, with 15 bases between the two ends. The germline gives CDR1 MRHNA, CDR2 SNTAGT. The CDR3 runs 13 residues. This chain's CDR3 is CASSPDGFRGYTF. The CDR3 DNA reads as TGTGCCAGCAGTCCCGACGGTTTCAGGGGCTACACCTTC.

This clone was detected only a few times. The J gene is TRBJ1-6, the V gene TRBV4-1; D gene uncertain. Per the germline V gene, CDR1 is MGHRA and CDR2 is YSYEKL. This CDR3 is built from 16 residues. V lost 1 base and J 0 bases, leaving 7 bases between the germline ends. In DNA form, the CDR3 reads TGCGCCAGCAGCCAAGTAGGGAGCTCCTATAATTCACCCCTCCACTTT. Translation: CASSQVGSSYNSPLHF.

The chain recombines TRBV6-1 with TRBJ1-5; D might be TRBD1 (6 bases). Trimming stripped 0 bases from V and 6 bases from J, with 12 bases between. The CDR3 length is 15 residues. Germline values: CDR1 MNHNS, CDR2 SASEGT. The CDR3 DNA is TGTGCCAGCAGTGAAGCCCGGGGGGCGGGTCAGCCCCAGCATTTT. This sequence encodes CASSEARGAGQPQHF.

The genes are TRBV28 and TRBJ2-1; TRBD1 agrees at 11 bases. Germline V gene lookup returns CDR1 MDHEN and CDR2 SYDVKM. V shed 2 bases and J 6 bases; nucleotides not matched to a gene: 3. CDR3 length equals 15 residues. The CDR3 protein is CASSLGGTGGNEQFF. CDR3 in DNA: TGTGCCAGCAGTTTAGGAGGGACAGGGGGCAATGAGCAGTTCTTC.

J is TRBJ2-7 and V is TRBV5-4, with a weak D call TRBD1 (6 bases). With 2 bases removed from V and 2 bases from J, the gap between germline ends came to 11 bases. The germline V gene encodes CDR1 SGHNT and CDR2 YYREEE (reference sequence). There are 14 residues in the CDR3. In nucleotides, the CDR3 is TGTGCCAGCAGCTTCGGGACAATAGCCTACGAGCAGTACTTC. Amino acid sequence: CASSFGTIAYEQYF.

The chain uses TRBV7-6 and TRBJ2-2; 7 bases fit TRBD1. The CDR3 extends over 16 amino acids. V lost 2 bases to trimming and J lost 6 bases; unmatched junction nucleotides: 9. The germline V gene encodes CDR1 SGHVS and CDR2 FNYEAQ. CDR3 protein: CASSLLDRAVPGELFF. The CDR3 bases are TGTGCCAGCAGCTTACTTGACAGGGCGGTTCCCGGGGAGCTGTTTTTT.

This clone has just one count. This rearrangement joins TRBV5-1 to TRBJ1-4; 8 bases line up with TRBD1. This CDR3 has 15 residues. J lost 8 bases, V lost 4 bases, and 10 bases had no gene match. Germline V gene sequence: CDR1 SGHRS, CDR2 YFSETQ. In DNA form, the CDR3 reads TGCGCCAGCAGCACCGGACAGGGCTCGGGGGAAAAACTGTTTTTT. Protein sequence: CASSTGQGSGEKLFF.

The chain employs TRBV28 and TRBJ2-1; 7 bases align to TRBD2. CDR3 size: 16 residues. V gave up 4 bases and J gave up 4 bases; unmatched junction bases: 10. Looked up from germline, CDR1 is MDHEN and CDR2 is SYDVKM. The CDR3 DNA sequence: TGTGCCAGCAGTTCTCCGACTAGCCAAAATTACAATGAGCAGTTCTTC. As protein: CASSSPTSQNYNEQFF. Full variable domain (remainder filled in from reference TRBV28 and TRBJ2-1): DVKVTQSSRYLVKRTGEKVFLECVQDMDHENMFWYRQDPGLGLRLIYFSYDVKMKEKGDIPEGYSVSREKKERFSLILESASTNQTSMYLCASSSPTSQNYNEQFFGPGTRLTVL.

V is TRBV3-1 (or the pseudogene TRBV3-2) and J is TRBJ2-3; D may be TRBD1 (6 bases). Germline lookup yields CDR1 LGHDT and CDR2 YNNKEL (reference sequence). The CDR3 length is 15 residues. V gave up 4 bases and J gave up 2 bases, with 13 bases separating them. CDR3 in amino acids: CASSPTDRYTDTQYF. The CDR3 coding sequence is TGTGCCAGCAGCCCGACCGACAGGTACACAGATACGCAGTATTTT.

The chain recombines TRBV10-3 with TRBJ1-5, with TRBD1 matching over 7 bases. The V and J ends lost 9 bases and 0 bases, in that order; junction bases with no gene match: 2. CDR3 length equals 13 residues. Germline CDR1 ENHRY, CDR2 SYGVKD. CDR3 sequence reads: CAIRQGSNQPQHF. The CDR3 DNA reads as TGTGCCATTCGACAGGGTAGCAATCAGCCCCAGCATTTT.

V gene TRBV10-1 combines with J gene TRBJ2-1; 7 nucleotides line up with TRBD2. The junction had 4 bases not matched to a gene; V was cut back by 3 bases and J by 2 bases. The CDR3 consists of 15 residues. From germline, CDR1 is WNHNN and CDR2 SYGVQD (reference sequence). The CDR3 spells CASSEGGRPYNEQFF. DNA for the CDR3: TGCGCCAGCAGTGAAGGCGGGAGACCCTACAATGAGCAGTTCTTC.

This chain uses TRBV19 with TRBJ2-1; 11 nucleotides align to TRBD2. With 5 bases clipped from V and 8 bases from J, the junction kept 14 bases outside the gene matches. The CDR3 runs to 17 residues. Germline CDR1 is LNHDA and CDR2 is SQIVND (reference sequence). CDR3 nucleotides: TGTGCCAGTAGTCCACGACTAGCGGGGTGGGTTTTGGATGAGCAGTTCTTC. This sequence encodes CASSPRLAGWVLDEQFF. The entire variable domain, with the rest obtained from reference TRBV19 and TRBJ2-1, is as follows: DGGITQSPKYLFRKEGQNVTLSCEQNLNHDAMYWYRQDPGQGLRLIYYSQIVNDFQKGDIAEGYSVSREKKESFPLTVTSAQKNPTAFYLCASSPRLAGWVLDEQFFGPGTRLTVL.

CDR3 bases: TGTGCCAGCAGTTCTCCGGCGGAGCGGGGACAGGGGGACACCGGGGAGCTGTTTTTT. Translated, it gives CASSSPAERGQGDTGELFF. The chain recombines TRBV6-9 with TRBJ2-2, with TRBD1 matching over 11 bases. Germline V gives CDR1 MNHGY, CDR2 SVAAGI. With 4 bases clipped from V and 3 bases from J, the junction kept 13 bases outside the gene matches. The CDR3 length is 19 residues.

CDR3 bases: TGTGCCAGCAGCTTAGGGGGACAGGGTGCATCCTACGAGCAGTACTTC. Translating gives CASSLGGQGASYEQYF. The V gene is TRBV7-2, the J gene TRBJ2-7; 9 nucleotides agree with TRBD1. In germline, CDR1 is SGHTA, CDR2 FQGNSA. The V gene end was trimmed by 1 base and the J gene end by 1 base; junction bases not matched to a gene: 5. This CDR3 comprises 16 residues.